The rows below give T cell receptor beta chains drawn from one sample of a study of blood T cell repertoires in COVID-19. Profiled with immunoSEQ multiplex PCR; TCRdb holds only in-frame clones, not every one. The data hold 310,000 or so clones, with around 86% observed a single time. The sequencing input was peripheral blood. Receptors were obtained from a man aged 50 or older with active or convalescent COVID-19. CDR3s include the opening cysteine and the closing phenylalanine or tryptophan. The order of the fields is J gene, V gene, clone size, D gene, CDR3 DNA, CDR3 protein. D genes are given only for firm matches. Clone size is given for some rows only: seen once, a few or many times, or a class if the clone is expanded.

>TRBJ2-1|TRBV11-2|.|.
TGTGCCAGCAGCCCCGCCTACCCTTCCTACAATGAGCAGTTCTTC
CASSPAYPSYNEQFF
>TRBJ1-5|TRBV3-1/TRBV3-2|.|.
TGTGCCAGCAGCGTCACAGGAGAGCAGGCCCAGCATTTT
CASSVTGEQAQHF
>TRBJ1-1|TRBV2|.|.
TGTGCCAGCAAAGTCTCAGGGGCTGACACTGAAGCTTTCTTT
CASKVSGADTEAFF
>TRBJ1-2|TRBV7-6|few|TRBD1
TGTGCCAGCAGCTCGAGTCTGACAGGGTTTGGAGGCTACACCTTC
CASSSSLTGFGGYTF
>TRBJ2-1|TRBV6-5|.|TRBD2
TGTGCCAGCAGTTACTTAGCGGGGGGGTGGAATGAGCAGTTCTTC
CASSYLAGGWNEQFF
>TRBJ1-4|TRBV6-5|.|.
TGTGCCAGCAGTTACGGTGGAGGGGATCGTGAAAAACTGTTTTTT
CASSYGGGDREKLFF
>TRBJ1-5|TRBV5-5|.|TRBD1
TGTGCCAGCAGCTTTGGGACAGGGGAACATCAGCCCCAGCATTTT
CASSFGTGEHQPQHF
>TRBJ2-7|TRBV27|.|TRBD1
TGTGCCAGCAGTTGGGACAGGGGCTACGAGCAGTACTTC
CASSWDRGYEQYF
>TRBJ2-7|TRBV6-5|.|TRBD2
TGTGCCAGCAGTTTAGCGGGAGACTACGAGCAGTACTTC
CASSLAGDYEQYF
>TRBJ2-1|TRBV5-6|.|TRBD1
TGTGCCAGCAGCTTGGGGACAGGGGGCTACAATGAGCAGTTCTTC
CASSLGTGGYNEQFF
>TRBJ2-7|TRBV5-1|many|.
TGCGCCAGCAGCTTGAGTGGGAGAACCTACGAGCAGTACTTC
CASSLSGRTYEQYF
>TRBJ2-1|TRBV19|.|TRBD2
TGTGCCAGTAGTAGTAGCGGGAGATACAATGAGCAGTTCTTC
CASSSSGRYNEQFF
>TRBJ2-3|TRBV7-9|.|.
TGTGCCAGCAGCTTACCTGCGGTGGCAGATACGCAGTATTTT
CASSLPAVADTQYF
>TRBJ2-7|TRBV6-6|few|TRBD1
TGTGCCAGCAGTCCCTCGGGACAGTTCTACGAGCAGTACTTC
CASSPSGQFYEQYF
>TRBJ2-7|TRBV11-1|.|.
TGTGCCAGCAGCCTCCGGGATAAGGGGGGGTACGAGCAGTACTTC
CASSLRDKGGYEQYF
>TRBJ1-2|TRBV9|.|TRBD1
TGTGCCAGCAGCGCAGACAGGGGTGATGGCTACACCTTC
CASSADRGDGYTF
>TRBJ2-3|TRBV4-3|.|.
TGCGCCAGCAGCCCAACCCTGGCAGACACAGATACGCAGTATTTT
CASSPTLADTDTQYF
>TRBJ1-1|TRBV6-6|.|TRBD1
TGTGCCAGCAACCTTTGGACAGGGGCCACTGAAGCTTTCTTT
CASNLWTGATEAFF
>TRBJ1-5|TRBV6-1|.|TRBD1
TGTGCCAGCAGTGAAGGCAGGGGGAAGGAGGGAAGCAATCAGCCCCAGCATTTT
CASSEGRGKEGSNQPQHF
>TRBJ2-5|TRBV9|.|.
TGTGCCAGCAGCGCCTTCGGACTCCAAGAGACCCAGTACTTC
CASSAFGLQETQYF
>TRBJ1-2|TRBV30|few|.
TGTGCCTGGAGTGTGCGGAGGAACTATGGCTACACCTTC
CAWSVRRNYGYTF
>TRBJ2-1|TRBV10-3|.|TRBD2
TGTGCCATCAGTGTTTCTAGCGGGGCCTACAATGAGCAGTTCTTC
CAISVSSGAYNEQFF
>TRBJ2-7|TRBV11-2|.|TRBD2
TGTGCCAGCAGCTTCCTAGCGGGGGAGCCTTTGGAGCAGTACTTC
CASSFLAGEPLEQYF
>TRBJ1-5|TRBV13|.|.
TGTGCCAGCAGCTTAGCTCAGGGGTGGCATTTT
CASSLAQGWHF
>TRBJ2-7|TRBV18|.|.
TGTGCCAGCTCACCACCGTCAGGACAGAGCTACGAGCAGTACTTC
CASSPPSGQSYEQYF
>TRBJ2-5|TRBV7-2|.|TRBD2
TGTGCCAGCAGCGCCACCGGCGGGGGGGCTTGGGAGACCCAGTACTTC
CASSATGGGAWETQYF
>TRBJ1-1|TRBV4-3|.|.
TGCGCCAGCAGCCAAGATCGGGGATCCACCTATCGGCGGGATACTGAAGCTTTCTTT
CASSQDRGSTYRRDTEAFF
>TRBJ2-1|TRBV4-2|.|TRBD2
TGTGCCAGCAGCCAAGAGGGTAGCGGGAATGTAAATGAGCAGTTCTTC
CASSQEGSGNVNEQFF
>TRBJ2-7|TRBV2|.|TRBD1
TGTGCCAGCAGTGAATTCGGACAGGGGTACGAGCAGTACTTC
CASSEFGQGYEQYF
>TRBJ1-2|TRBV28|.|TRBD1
TGTGCCAGCAGTCCCCGGGACAGTCGATACACCTTC
CASSPRDSRYTF
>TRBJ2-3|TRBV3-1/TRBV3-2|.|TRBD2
TGTGCCAGCAGCCAGACTAGCGGGGGAGCAGATACGCAGTATTTT
CASSQTSGGADTQYF
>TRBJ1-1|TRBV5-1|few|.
TGCGCCAGCAGCTTGGGACCGGGGAACACTGAAGCTTTCTTT
CASSLGPGNTEAFF
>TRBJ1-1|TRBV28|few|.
TGTGCCAGCAGTTTATCAAGTGGCGGACGGGGGGGGACTGAAGCTTTCTTT
CASSLSSGGRGGTEAFF
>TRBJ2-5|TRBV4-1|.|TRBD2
TGCGCCAGCAGCCTAGGACTAGCGGGGTTCCAGTACTTC
CASSLGLAGFQYF
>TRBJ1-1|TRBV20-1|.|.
TGCAGTGCTAGTCTGGGGGCGGGGAACACTGAAGCTTTCTTT
CSASLGAGNTEAFF
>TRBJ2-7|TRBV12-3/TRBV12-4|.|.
TGTGCCAGCAGTTTAGGCAGGGGTCACGAGCAGTACTTC
CASSLGRGHEQYF
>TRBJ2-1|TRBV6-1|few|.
TGTGCCAGCAGTGAAAGTAGGGGCTCCTACAATGAGCAGTTCTTC
CASSESRGSYNEQFF
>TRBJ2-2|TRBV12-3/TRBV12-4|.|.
TGTGCCAGCAGACCGGGTGGCACCGGGGAGCTGTTTTTT
CASRPGGTGELFF
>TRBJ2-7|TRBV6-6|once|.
TGTGCCAGCAGTTCCCCCAGTTTTGGCGAGCAGTACTTC
CASSSPSFGEQYF
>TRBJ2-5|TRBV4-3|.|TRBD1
TGCGCCAGCAGCCTAGACAGGGGGCAAGAGACCCAGTACTTC
CASSLDRGQETQYF
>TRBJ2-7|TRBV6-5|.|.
TGTGCCAGCACAGGAAGGGGCTCCTACGAGCAGTACTTC
CASTGRGSYEQYF
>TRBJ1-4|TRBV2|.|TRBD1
TGTGCCAGCAATTTACAGGGGGCAAGCGAAAAACTGTTTTTT
CASNLQGASEKLFF
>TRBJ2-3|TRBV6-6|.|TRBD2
TGTGCCAGTCGGAGGGTGGCGGGAGGGCCAGATACGCAGTATTTT
CASRRVAGGPDTQYF
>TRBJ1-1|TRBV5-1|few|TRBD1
TGCGCCAGCAGCTTGGCCGGGGACAGGGGGCGGAAAGCTTTCTTT
CASSLAGDRGRKAFF
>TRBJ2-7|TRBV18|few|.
TGTGCCAGCTCACAGGATACTACAGGGCTGAGCTCCTACGAGCAGTACTTC
CASSQDTTGLSSYEQYF
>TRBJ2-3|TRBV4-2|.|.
TGTGCCAGCAGCCAAGACGGTCAAGCCACAGATACGCAGTATTTT
CASSQDGQATDTQYF
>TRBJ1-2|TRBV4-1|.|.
TGCGCCAGCAGCCAAGAAGAGGGTTTGGACTATGGCTACACCTTC
CASSQEEGLDYGYTF
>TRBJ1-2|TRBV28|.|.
TGTGCCAGCAGTTTACGGGGCTATGGCTACACCTTC
CASSLRGYGYTF
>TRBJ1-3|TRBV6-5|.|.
TGTGCCAGCAGTTACACCCTCGACACCTCTGGAAACACCATATATTTT
CASSYTLDTSGNTIYF
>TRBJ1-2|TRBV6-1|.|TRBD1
TGTGCCAGCAGTGAAGCCGGGACAGGGGACTATGGCTACACCTTC
CASSEAGTGDYGYTF
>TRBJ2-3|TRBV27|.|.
TGTGCCAGCAGTTTATTGAGGAGCACAGATACGCAGTATTTT
CASSLLRSTDTQYF
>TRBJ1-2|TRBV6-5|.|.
TGTGCCAGCAGTCAGGGCAGCAAGGGTGGCTACACCTTC
CASSQGSKGGYTF